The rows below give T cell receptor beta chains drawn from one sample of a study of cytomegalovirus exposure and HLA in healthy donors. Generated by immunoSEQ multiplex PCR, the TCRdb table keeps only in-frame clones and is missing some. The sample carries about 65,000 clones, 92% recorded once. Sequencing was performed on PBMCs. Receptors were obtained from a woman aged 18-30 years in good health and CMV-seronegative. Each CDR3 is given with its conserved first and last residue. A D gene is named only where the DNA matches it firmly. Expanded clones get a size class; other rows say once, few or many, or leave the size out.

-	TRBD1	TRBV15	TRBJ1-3	TGTGCCACCAGCAGAGATTTCCCAGACAGGGGGACCGGAAACACCATATATTTT	CATSRDFPDRGTGNTIYF
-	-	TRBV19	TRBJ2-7	TGTGCCAGTTCGGAGACGGGAGCCTCCTACGAGCAGTACTTC	CASSETGASYEQYF
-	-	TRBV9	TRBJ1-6	TGTGCCAGCAGCCAAGACAGGTACAATTCACCCCTCCACTTT	CASSQDRYNSPLHF
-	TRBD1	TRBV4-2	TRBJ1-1	TGTGCCAGCAGCCCTCCAGGGGGGACAGGGGGCACTGAAGCTTTCTTT	CASSPPGGTGGTEAFF
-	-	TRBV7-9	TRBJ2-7	TGTGCCAGCAGCTCCTACAGGGAGCAGTACTTC	CASSSYREQYF
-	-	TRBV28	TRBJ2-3	TGTGCCAGCAGTTTAGCGGGTACGGGTCCAGATACGCAGTATTTT	CASSLAGTGPDTQYF
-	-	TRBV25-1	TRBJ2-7	TGTGCCAGCAGTGAATACGGTGCCCGCTACGAGCAGTACTTC	CASSEYGARYEQYF
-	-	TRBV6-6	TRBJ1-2	TGTGCCAGCAGTCCCCGTCAGTATGGCTACACCTTC	CASSPRQYGYTF
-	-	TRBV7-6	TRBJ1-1	TGTGCCAGCAGCTATACCGGGAGAACTGAAGCTTTCTTT	CASSYTGRTEAFF
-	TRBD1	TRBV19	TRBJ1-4	TGTGCCAGTAGTATCCCCCCTGGCAGGGGGCGTTCAACTAATGAAAAACTGTTTTTT	CASSIPPGRGRSTNEKLFF
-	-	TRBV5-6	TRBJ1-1	TGTGCCAGCAGCCTAGTAACAGGAAACCAGGACACTGAAGCTTTCTTT	CASSLVTGNQDTEAFF
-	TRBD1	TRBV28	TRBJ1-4	TGTGCCAGCAGTCCCAGGGGGCTGTTTAATGAAAAACTGTTTTTT	CASSPRGLFNEKLFF
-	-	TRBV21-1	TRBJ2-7	TGTGCCAGCAGCAAACCCGCGGGACTTTTCTCTGAGCAGTACTTC	CASSKPAGLFSEQYF
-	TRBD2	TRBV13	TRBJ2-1	TGTGCCAGCAGCCCTGGACTAGCGGGTTACAATGAGCAGTTCTTC	CASSPGLAGYNEQFF
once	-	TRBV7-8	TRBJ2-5	TGTGCCAGCAGCAAAGACTGGAGCCAAGAGACCCAGTACTTC	CASSKDWSQETQYF
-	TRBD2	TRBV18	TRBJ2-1	TGTGCCAGCTCACCACCCACTAGCGGGATTGTAGCCAATGAGCAGTTCTTC	CASSPPTSGIVANEQFF
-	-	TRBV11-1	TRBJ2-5	TGTGCCAGCAGCCCCTTGGCGGGACCGTACCAAGAGACCCAGTACTTC	CASSPLAGPYQETQYF
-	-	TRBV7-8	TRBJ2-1	TGTGCCAGCAGCTTAGCGCGGTACAATGAGCAGTTCTTC	CASSLARYNEQFF
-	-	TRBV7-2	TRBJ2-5	TGTGCCAGCAGCTTCGGACAGCTCCAAGAGACCCAGTACTTC	CASSFGQLQETQYF
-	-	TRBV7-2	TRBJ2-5	TGTGCCAGCAGCTTACGAGGGCAAGAGACCCAGTACTTC	CASSLRGQETQYF
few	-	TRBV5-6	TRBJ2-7	TGTGCCAGCAGCTTGGGGCAGAACTACGAGCAGTACTTC	CASSLGQNYEQYF
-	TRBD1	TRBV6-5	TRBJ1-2	TGTGCCAGCACCTTAGGACAGGGAGGGGGCTACACCTTC	CASTLGQGGGYTF
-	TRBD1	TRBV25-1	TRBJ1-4	TGTGCCAGCAGTACCAGGGGGCAGCGCCATGAAAAACTGTTTTTT	CASSTRGQRHEKLFF
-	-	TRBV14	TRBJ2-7	TGTGCCAGCAGCCGCCGCAGGGGTATGGAGCAGTACTTC	CASSRRRGMEQYF
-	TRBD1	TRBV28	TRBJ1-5	TGTGCCAGCTCACCAGGGGGCGTTCAGCCCCAGCATTTT	CASSPGGVQPQHF
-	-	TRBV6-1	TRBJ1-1	TGTGCCAGCAGTGAAAACGAGGGCTATGACACTGAAGCTTTCTTT	CASSENEGYDTEAFF
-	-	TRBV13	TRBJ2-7	TGTGCCAGCAGCTTGGCCAGGAAAAACTACGAGCAGTACTTC	CASSLARKNYEQYF